Listed here are 2 T cell receptor beta chains from one sample, sequenced in a study of Ad26.COV2.S vaccination and SARS-CoV-2 variants. Specified treatment: 15 to 20 received Ad26.COV2.S at low or high dose, single or two shots; several received placebo; per-sample allocation not given. Samples came from day 63 after the first vaccine or placebo injection. Here immunoSEQ multiplex PCR was the method, and the copy in TCRdb shows in-frame clones only, minus some. The top ten clones hold around 4.5% of a sample with around 340,000 clones, 85% to 90% of them seen once. The sample consisted of peripheral blood, taken in a trial of Ad26.COV2.S vaccine versus placebo. These receptors all come from a person aged 18 to 59 who received the Ad26.COV2.S COVID-19 vaccine or a placebo.

This clone has a single count. The chain joins TRBV11-2 to TRBJ2-1; TRBD2 matches at 10 bases. The CDR3 has 16 amino acids. Germline lookup yields CDR1 SGHAT and CDR2 FQNNGV. V shed 1 base and J 4 bases; nucleotides not matched to a gene: 4. This CDR3 reads CASSLAPAGGYNEQFF. Here the CDR3 DNA reads TGTGCCAGCAGCTTAGCCCCAGCGGGAGGGTACAATGAGCAGTTCTTC.

V is TRBV9 and J is TRBJ2-2, with D tentatively TRBD2 (5 bases). Trimming cost V 9 bases and J 6 bases, with 18 bases left between them. Germline V CDR1 and CDR2: SGDLS, YYNGEE. The CDR3 is made up of 14 amino acids. In DNA form, the CDR3 reads TGTGCCACTCATGAACCGGGAACCTCCGGGGAGCTGTTTTTT. It is translated as CATHEPGTSGELFF.